The following is a TCR beta chain sequence with its context. These data are taken from a study of blood T cell repertoires in COVID-19. Study background: Acute and convalescent COVID-19 specimens originated in the United States, Italy and Spain. PBMCs, B-cell-depleted T cells, or T cells provided the cDNA or gDNA that made up the material.

The CDR3 extends over 18 amino acids. The germline CDR1 and CDR2 sequences are SGHNT and YENEEA. Trimming at V came to 5 bases and at J to 0 bases, leaving 9 bases not matched to a gene. Authors' analysis steps: Reference gene primer amplification yielded estimated nucleated cell counts. Sequencing was performed with immunoSEQ multiplex PCR; in TCRdb, only in-frame clones are kept and a portion is missing. From that table come the V and J calls and clone size; the DNA was used to work out D and trimming. Here the sample spans 43,000 or so clones, roughly 89% being singletons. J is TRBJ2-2 and V is TRBV11-3, with 10 bases identical to TRBD2. Input material: peripheral blood. The sequence derives from a man aged 55-75 years with active COVID-19. CDR3: CASSPRRTSGTNTGELFF. In nucleotides, the CDR3 is TGTGCCAGCAGCCCGCGGCGGACTAGCGGAACGAACACCGGGGAGCTGTTTTTT.